A single sample gave rise to the 3 T cell receptor beta chains below, sequenced in a study of cytomegalovirus exposure and HLA in healthy donors. In the PCR, 60 Vbeta and 13 Jbeta primers were used. Measured with immunoSEQ multiplex PCR; TCRdb has only the in-frame clones, and not every one. The sample lists 150,000 to 200,000 clones; around 74% were seen once. Sequencing used PBMCs. These receptors all stem from a female donor in good health and CMV-seronegative.

The chain has TRBV15 and TRBJ1-4, with a tentative D call TRBD1 (5 bases). This CDR3 has 14 residues. V lost 5 bases to trimming and J lost 6 bases, with 13 bases between them. CDR1 is LNHNV and CDR2 is YYDKDF in the germline V gene (reference sequence). CDR3 in amino acids: CATSQDIDDEKLFF. The CDR3 DNA is TGTGCCACCAGCCAGGACATCGATGATGAAAAACTGTTTTTT.

The chain links TRBV7-9 to TRBJ1-4; D is uncertain. V was pared by 4 bases and J by 5 bases, with 14 bases between. The CDR3 contains 15 residues. Germline CDR1 reads SEHNR; CDR2 reads FQNEAQ (reference sequence). The CDR3 DNA is TGTGCCAGCAGCTCGGCCGGAGGATTAAATGAAAAACTGTTTTTT. The encoded protein is CASSSAGGLNEKLFF. Combining the CDR3 with reference TRBV7-9 and TRBJ1-4 gives the whole variable domain DTGVSQNPRHKITKRGQNVTFRCDPISEHNRLYWYRQTLGQGPEFLTYFQNEAQLEKSRLLSDRFSAERPKGSFSTLEIQRTEQGDSAMYLCASSSAGGLNEKLFFGSGTQLSVL.

This clone turned up a few times. This chain connects TRBV25-1 to TRBJ1-1; D might be TRBD1 (6 bases). This CDR3 comprises 14 residues. The V gene lost 8 bases and the J gene lost 3 bases, with 16 bases spanning the gap. CDR1 is MGHDK and CDR2 is SYGVNS in the germline V gene. The CDR3 DNA sequence: TGTGCCAGCGTCGACAGGCTAGGGGACACTGAAGCTTTCTTT. Translated: CASVDRLGDTEAFF.